This record concerns one T cell receptor beta chain sequence. This record comes from a study of blood T cell repertoires in COVID-19. Study-level background: The samples span acute and convalescent COVID-19 from the United States, Italy and Spain. PBMCs, B-cell-depleted T cells, or T cells provided the cDNA or gDNA that made up the material.

Source study methods: For nucleated cells, counts were estimated from reference gene primer amplification. The repertoire was sequenced with immunoSEQ multiplex PCR; TCRdb's copy has only in-frame clones and lacks some. V and J calls and clone size are given by that table; D and trimming were obtained from the DNA. Of about 240,000 clones in the sample, 86% are singletons; the top ten hold more than 9%. Germline V lookup: CDR1 LNHDA, CDR2 SQIVND (reference sequence). Trimming shortened V by 0 bases and J by 9 bases, and 11 bases separated the two germline ends. CDR3 length equals 13 residues. The sample comprised peripheral blood. This sequence originates from a man older than 75 with acute or convalescent COVID-19. This chain joins TRBV19 and TRBJ1-1, with D unclear. CDR3 nucleotide sequence: TGTGCCAGTAGTATAGAGGGCAGATTCAAAGCTTTCTTT. Its protein product is CASSIEGRFKAFF.